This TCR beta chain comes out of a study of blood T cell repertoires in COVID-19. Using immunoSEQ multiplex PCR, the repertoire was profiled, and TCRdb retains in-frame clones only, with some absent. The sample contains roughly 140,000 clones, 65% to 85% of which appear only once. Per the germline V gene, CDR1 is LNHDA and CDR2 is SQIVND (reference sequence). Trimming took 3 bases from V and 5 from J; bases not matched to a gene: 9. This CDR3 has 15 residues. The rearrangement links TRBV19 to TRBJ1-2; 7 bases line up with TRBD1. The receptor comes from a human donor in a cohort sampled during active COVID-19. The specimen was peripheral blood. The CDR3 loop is CASSIRDSTIYGYTF. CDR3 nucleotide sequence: TGTGCCAGTAGTATCCGGGACAGCACAATATATGGCTACACCTTC.